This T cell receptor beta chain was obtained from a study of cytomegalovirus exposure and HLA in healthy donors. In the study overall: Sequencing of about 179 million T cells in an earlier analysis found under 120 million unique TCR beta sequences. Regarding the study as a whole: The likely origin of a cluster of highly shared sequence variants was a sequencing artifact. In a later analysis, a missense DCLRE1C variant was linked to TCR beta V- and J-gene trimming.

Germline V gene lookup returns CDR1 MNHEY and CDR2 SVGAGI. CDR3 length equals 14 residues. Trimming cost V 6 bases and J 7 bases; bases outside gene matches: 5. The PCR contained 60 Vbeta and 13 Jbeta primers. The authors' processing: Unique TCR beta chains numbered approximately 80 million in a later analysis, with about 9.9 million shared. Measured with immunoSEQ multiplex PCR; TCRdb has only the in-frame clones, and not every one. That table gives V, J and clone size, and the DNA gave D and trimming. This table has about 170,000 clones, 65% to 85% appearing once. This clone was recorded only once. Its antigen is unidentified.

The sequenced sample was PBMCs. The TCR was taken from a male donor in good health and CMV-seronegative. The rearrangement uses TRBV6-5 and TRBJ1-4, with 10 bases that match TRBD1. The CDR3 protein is CASRDGTGVEKLFF. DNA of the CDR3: TGTGCCAGCAGAGACGGGACAGGGGTTGAAAAACTGTTTTTT.